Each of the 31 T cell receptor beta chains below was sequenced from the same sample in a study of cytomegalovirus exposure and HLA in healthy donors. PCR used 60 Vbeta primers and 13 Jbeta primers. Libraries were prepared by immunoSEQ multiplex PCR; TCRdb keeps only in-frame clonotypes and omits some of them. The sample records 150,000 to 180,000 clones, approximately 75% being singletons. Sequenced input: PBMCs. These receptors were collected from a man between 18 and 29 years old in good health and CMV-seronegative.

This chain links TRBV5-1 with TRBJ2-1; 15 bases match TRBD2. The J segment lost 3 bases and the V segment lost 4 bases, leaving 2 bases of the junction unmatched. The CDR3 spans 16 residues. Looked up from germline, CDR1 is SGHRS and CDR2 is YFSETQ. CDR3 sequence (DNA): TGCGCCAGCAGCACGGGACTAGCGGGGGGCTACAATGAGCAGTTCTTC. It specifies CASSTGLAGGYNEQFF.

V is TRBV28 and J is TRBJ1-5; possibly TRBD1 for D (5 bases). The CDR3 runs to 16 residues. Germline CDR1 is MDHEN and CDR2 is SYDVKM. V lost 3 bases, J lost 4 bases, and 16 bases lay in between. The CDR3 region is CASSFSMGGMNQPQHF. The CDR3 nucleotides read TGTGCCAGCAGTTTTTCTATGGGGGGGATGAATCAGCCCCAGCATTTT. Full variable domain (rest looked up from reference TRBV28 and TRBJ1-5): DVKVTQSSRYLVKRTGEKVFLECVQDMDHENMFWYRQDPGLGLRLIYFSYDVKMKEKGDIPEGYSVSREKKERFSLILESASTNQTSMYLCASSFSMGGMNQPQHFGDGTRLSIL.

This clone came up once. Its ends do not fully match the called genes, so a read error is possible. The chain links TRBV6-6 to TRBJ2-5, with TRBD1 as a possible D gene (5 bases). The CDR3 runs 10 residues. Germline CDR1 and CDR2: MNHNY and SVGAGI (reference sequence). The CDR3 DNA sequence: TGTGCCAGCAGTTACCCCATCAGGGACTTC. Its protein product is CASSYPIRDF.

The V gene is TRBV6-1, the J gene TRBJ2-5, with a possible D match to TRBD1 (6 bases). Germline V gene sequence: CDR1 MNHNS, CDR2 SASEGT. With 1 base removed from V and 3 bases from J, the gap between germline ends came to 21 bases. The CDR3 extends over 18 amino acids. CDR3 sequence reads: CASSEVLSLLAGEETQYF. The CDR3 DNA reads TGTGCCAGCAGTGAAGTTTTGTCGTTGCTGGCAGGGGAAGAGACCCAGTACTTC.

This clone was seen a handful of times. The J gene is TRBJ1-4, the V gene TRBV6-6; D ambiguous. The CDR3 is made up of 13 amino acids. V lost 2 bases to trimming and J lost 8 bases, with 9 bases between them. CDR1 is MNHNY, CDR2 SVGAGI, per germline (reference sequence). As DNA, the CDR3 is TGTGCCAGCAGTTACCCGGGCGGGGAAAAACTGTTTTTT. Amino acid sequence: CASSYPGGEKLFF.

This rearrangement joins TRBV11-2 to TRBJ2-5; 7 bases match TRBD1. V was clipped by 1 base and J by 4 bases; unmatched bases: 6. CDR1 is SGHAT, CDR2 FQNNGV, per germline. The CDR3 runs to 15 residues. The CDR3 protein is CASSLGDRVGETQYF. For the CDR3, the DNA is TGTGCCAGCAGCTTAGGCGACAGGGTAGGAGAGACCCAGTACTTC.

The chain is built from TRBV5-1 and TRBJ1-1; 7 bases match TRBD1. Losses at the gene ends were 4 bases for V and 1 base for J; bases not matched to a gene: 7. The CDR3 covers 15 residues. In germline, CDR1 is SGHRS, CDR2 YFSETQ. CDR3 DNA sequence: TGCGCCAGCAGCCATTCCGGGACAGAGAACACTGAAGCTTTCTTT. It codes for CASSHSGTENTEAFF. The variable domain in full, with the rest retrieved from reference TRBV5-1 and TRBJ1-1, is KAGVTQTPRYLIKTRGQQVTLSCSPISGHRSVSWYQQTPGQGLQFLFEYFSETQRNKGNFPGRFSGRQFSNSRSEMNVSTLELGDSALYLCASSHSGTENTEAFFGQGTRLTVV.

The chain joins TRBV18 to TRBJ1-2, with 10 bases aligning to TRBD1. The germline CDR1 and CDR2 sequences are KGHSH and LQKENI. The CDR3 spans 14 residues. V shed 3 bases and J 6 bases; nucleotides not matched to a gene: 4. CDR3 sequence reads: CASSPGTGENGYTF. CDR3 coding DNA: TGTGCCAGCTCACCCGGGACAGGGGAGAATGGCTACACCTTC. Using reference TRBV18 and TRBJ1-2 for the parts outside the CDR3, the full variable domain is NAGVMQNPRHLVRRRGQEARLRCSPMKGHSHVYWYRQLPEEGLKFMVYLQKENIIDESGMPKERFSAEFPKEGPSILRIQQVVRGDSAAYFCASSPGTGENGYTFGSGTRLTVV.

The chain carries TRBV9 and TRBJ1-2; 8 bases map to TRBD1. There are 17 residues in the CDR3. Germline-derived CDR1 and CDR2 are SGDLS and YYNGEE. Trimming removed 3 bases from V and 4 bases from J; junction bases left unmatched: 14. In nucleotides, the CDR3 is TGTGCCAGCAGCGCCCCACCCGGGGACAGGCCAGGCTATGGCTACACCTTC. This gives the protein CASSAPPGDRPGYGYTF.

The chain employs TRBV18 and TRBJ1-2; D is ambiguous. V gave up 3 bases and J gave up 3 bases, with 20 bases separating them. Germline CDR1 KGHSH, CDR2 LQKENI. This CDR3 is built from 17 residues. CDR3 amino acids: CASSPTNPHVAHYGYTF. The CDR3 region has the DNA TGTGCCAGCTCACCGACTAATCCGCACGTAGCCCACTATGGCTACACCTTC.

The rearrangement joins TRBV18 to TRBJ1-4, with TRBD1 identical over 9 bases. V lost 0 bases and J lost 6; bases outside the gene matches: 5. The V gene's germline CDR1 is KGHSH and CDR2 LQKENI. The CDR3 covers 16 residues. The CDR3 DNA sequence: TGTGCCAGCTCACCACCGGGGACAGGGATGGATGAAAAACTGTTTTTT. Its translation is CASSPPGTGMDEKLFF.

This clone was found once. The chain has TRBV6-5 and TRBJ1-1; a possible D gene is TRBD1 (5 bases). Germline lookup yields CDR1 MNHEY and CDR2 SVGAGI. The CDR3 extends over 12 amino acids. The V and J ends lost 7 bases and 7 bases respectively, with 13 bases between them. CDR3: CASTLAGGEAFF. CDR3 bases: TGTGCCAGCACCCTCGCCGGGGGTGAAGCTTTCTTT.

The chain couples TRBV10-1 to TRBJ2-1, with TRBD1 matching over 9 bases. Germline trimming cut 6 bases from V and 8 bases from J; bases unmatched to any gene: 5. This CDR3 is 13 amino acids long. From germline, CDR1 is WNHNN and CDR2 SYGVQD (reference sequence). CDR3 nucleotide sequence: TGCGCCAGCAGCGACAGGGGGGGGGATGAGCAGTTCTTC. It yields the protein CASSDRGGDEQFF.

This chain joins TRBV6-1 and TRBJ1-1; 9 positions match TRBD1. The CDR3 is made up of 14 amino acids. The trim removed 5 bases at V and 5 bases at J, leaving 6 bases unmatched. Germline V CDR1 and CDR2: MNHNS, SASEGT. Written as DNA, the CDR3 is TGTGCCAGCAGTTCCTGGACAGGGGATACTGAAGCTTTCTTT. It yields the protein CASSSWTGDTEAFF.

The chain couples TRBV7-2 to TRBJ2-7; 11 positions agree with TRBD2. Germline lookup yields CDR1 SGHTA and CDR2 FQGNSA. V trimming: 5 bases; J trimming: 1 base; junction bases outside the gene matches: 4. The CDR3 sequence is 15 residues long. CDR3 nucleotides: TGTGCCAGCAGCCCGGGGACTAGCGGATCCTACGAGCAGTACTTC. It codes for CASSPGTSGSYEQYF.

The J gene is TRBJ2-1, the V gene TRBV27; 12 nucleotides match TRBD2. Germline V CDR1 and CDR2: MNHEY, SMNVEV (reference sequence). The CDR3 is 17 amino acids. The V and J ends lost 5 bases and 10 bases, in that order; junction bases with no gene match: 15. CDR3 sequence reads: CASSPLNLAGGRKEQFF. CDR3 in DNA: TGTGCCAGCAGTCCCCTAAATCTAGCGGGGGGGCGTAAGGAGCAGTTCTTC.

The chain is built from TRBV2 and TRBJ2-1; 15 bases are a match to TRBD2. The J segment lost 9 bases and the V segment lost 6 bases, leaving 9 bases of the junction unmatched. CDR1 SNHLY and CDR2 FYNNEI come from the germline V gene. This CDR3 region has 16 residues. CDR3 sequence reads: CASRGRTSGGASEQFF. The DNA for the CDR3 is TGTGCCAGCAGGGGACGGACTAGCGGGGGGGCGTCTGAGCAGTTCTTC.

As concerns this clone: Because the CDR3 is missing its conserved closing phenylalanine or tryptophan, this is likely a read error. In nucleotides, the CDR3 is TGCGCCAGCAGCTTAGGTACGGCTAGCAATCAGCCCCAGCATCTT. As protein: CASSLGTASNQPQHL. V usage is TRBV5-1 and J usage is TRBJ1-5; D uncertain. The CDR3 has 15 residues. V gave up 2 bases and J gave up 0 bases, with 9 bases separating them. CDR1 is SGHRS and CDR2 is YFSETQ in the germline V gene.

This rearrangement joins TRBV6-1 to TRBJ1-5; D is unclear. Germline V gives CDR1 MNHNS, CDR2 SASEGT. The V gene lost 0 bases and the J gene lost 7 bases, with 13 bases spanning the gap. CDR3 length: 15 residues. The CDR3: CASSEAGQAYQPQHF. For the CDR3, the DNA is TGTGCCAGCAGTGAAGCGGGTCAGGCTTACCAGCCCCAGCATTTT.

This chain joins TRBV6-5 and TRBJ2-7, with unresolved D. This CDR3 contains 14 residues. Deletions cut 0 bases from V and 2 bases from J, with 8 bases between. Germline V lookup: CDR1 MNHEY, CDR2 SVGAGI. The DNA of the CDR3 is TGTGCCAGCAGTTACTCTCCGGAGCCCTACGAGCAGTACTTC. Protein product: CASSYSPEPYEQYF.

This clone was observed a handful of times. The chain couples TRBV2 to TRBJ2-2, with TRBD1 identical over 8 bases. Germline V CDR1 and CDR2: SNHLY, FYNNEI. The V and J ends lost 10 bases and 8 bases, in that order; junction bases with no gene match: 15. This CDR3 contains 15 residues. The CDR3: CAIMDRAKLPGELFF. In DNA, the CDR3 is TGTGCCATCATGGACAGGGCAAAACTACCTGGGGAGCTGTTTTTT.

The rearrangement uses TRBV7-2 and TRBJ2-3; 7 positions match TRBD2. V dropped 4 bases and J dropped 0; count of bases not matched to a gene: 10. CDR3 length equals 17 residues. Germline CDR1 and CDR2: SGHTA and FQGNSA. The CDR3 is CASSSREDVISTDTQYF. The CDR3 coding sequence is TGTGCCAGCAGCTCCCGGGAGGATGTTATTAGCACAGATACGCAGTATTTT. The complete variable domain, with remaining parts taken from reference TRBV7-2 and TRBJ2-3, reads GAGVSQSPSNKVTEKGKDVELRCDPISGHTALYWYRQSLGQGLEFLIYFQGNSAPDKSGLPSDRFSAERTGGSVSTLTIQRTQQEDSAVYLCASSSREDVISTDTQYFGPGTRLTVL.

The CDR3 is CASSSPTSTGILAFF. The DNA of the CDR3 is TGTGCCAGCAGCTCTCCAACATCGACGGGGATTCTAGCTTTCTTT. The V gene is TRBV5-4, the J gene TRBJ1-1, with unresolved D. CDR3 length: 15 amino acids. The V end was cut by 3 bases, the J end by 10 bases, with 22 bases between. Per germline, CDR1 SGHNT and CDR2 YYREEE (reference sequence).

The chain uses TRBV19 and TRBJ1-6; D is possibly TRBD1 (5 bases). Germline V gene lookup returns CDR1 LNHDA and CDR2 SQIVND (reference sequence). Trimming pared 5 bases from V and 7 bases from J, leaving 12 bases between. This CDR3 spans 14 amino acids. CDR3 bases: TGTGCCAGTAGTGGTACGTGGGGCAATTCACCCCTCCACTTT. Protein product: CASSGTWGNSPLHF.

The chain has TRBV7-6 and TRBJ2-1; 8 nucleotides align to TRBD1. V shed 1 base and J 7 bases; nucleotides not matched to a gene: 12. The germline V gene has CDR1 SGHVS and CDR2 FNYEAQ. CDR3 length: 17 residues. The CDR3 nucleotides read TGTGCCAGCAGCTTAGTAAGGCGGTCAGGGGGCCTAAATGAGCAGTTCTTC. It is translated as CASSLVRRSGGLNEQFF.

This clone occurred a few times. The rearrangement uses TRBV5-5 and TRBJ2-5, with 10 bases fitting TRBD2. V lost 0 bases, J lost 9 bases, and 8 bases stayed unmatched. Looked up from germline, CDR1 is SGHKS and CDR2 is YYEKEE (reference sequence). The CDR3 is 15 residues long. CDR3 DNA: TGTGCCAGCAGCTTGGAGGGACTAGCGATATTGGCCCAGTACTTC. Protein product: CASSLEGLAILAQYF.

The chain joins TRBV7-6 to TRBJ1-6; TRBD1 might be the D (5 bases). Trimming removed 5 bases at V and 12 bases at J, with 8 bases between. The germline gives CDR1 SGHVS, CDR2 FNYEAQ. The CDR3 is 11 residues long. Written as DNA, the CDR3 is TGTGCCAGCAGCATCGGGGGACCCCTCCACTTT. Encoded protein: CASSIGGPLHF.

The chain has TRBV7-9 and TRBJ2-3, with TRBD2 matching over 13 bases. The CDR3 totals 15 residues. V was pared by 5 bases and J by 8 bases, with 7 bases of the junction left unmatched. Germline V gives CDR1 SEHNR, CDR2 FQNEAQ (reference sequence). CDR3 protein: CASSATSGGAGTQYF. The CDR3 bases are TGTGCCAGCAGCGCAACTAGCGGGGGGGCCGGTACGCAGTATTTT.

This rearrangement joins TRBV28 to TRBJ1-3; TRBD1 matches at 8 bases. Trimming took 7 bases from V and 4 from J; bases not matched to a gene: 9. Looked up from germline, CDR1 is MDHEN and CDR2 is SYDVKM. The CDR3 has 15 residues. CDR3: CASTVTTGAGNTIYF. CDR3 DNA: TGTGCCAGCACCGTGACGACAGGGGCCGGAAACACCATATATTTT.

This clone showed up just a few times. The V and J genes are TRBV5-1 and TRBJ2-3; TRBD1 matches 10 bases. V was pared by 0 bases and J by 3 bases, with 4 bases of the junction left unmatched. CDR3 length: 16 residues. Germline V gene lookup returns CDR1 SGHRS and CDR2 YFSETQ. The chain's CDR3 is CASSLGGTGATDTQYF. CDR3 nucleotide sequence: TGCGCCAGCAGCTTGGGGGGGACAGGGGCGACAGATACGCAGTATTTT. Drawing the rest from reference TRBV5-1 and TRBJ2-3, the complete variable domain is KAGVTQTPRYLIKTRGQQVTLSCSPISGHRSVSWYQQTPGQGLQFLFEYFSETQRNKGNFPGRFSGRQFSNSRSEMNVSTLELGDSALYLCASSLGGTGATDTQYFGPGTRLTVL.

The DNA of the CDR3 is TGTGCCAGCAGCTTGAGGGACAGGGAAGTCCCAGATACGCAGTATTTT. Translated: CASSLRDREVPDTQYF. This chain links TRBV5-6 with TRBJ2-3; 9 bases match TRBD1. Germline V gene data show CDR1 as SGHDT and CDR2 as YYEEEE. Unmatched junction bases numbered 7, after V lost 1 base and J lost 4 bases. The CDR3 extends over 16 amino acids.